One and the same sample provided the 20 T cell receptor beta chains below, sequenced in a study of blood T cell repertoires in COVID-19. Profiling relied on immunoSEQ multiplex PCR, and the TCRdb table lists in-frame clones only, not all of them. In the table there are some 70,000 clones, roughly nine tenths of which are singletons. The sequencing input was peripheral blood. The receptor set was obtained from a man aged 40-50 years with COVID-19, enrolled during active disease.

J is TRBJ2-7 and V is TRBV5-1; 7 bases align to TRBD2. From germline, CDR1 is SGHRS and CDR2 YFSETQ. J was trimmed by 1 base and V by 0 bases; bases with no gene match: 13. This CDR3 region has 18 residues. The CDR3 DNA is TGCGCCAGCAGCTTGGGACGGTCTAGCGGAGGACCTTCCTACGAGCAGTACTTC. This gives the protein CASSLGRSSGGPSYEQYF.

The chain employs TRBV2 and TRBJ2-5; 8 bases are a match to TRBD2. The junction had 10 bases not matched to a gene; V was cut back by 5 bases and J by 5 bases. The CDR3 extends over 15 amino acids. The germline V gene has CDR1 SNHLY and CDR2 FYNNEI. The CDR3 loop is CASSILAVRGETQYF. CDR3 DNA: TGTGCCAGCAGTATACTAGCGGTCCGAGGGGAGACCCAGTACTTC.

The gene calls are TRBV21-1 and TRBJ2-7; the D call of TRBD1 is as the table states it, not checked on the DNA. TRBV21-1 is given as a pseudogene. The CDR3 extends over 15 amino acids. CDR3 residues: CASSKIRQGTYEQYF. CDR3 coding DNA: TGTGCCAGCAGCAAAATAAGACAGGGGACCTACGAGCAGTACTTC.

The rearrangement joins TRBV5-6 to TRBJ1-6, with D perhaps matching TRBD1 (5 bases). Trimming removed 1 base from V and 5 bases from J, with 16 bases in between. The germline gives CDR1 SGHDT, CDR2 YYEEEE. This CDR3 region has 17 residues. The CDR3 nucleotides read TGTGCCAGCAGCTTGCCCTTTAGGGGTCGGCATAATTCACCCCTCCACTTT. Translated, it gives CASSLPFRGRHNSPLHF.

The chain has TRBV6-5 and TRBJ1-2; D may be TRBD1 (6 bases). V lost 5 bases and J lost 3, with 10 bases in between. Germline lookup yields CDR1 MNHEY and CDR2 SVGAGI. This CDR3 has 13 residues. As DNA, the CDR3 is TGTGCCAGCAGTCCCGACAGGTACTATGGCTACACCTTC. Its translation: CASSPDRYYGYTF.

The chain carries TRBV27 and TRBJ1-6; TRBD1 agrees at 8 bases. Trimming at V came to 5 bases and at J to 0 bases, leaving 3 bases not matched to a gene. From germline, CDR1 is MNHEY and CDR2 SMNVEV (reference sequence). This CDR3 has 16 residues. The CDR3 DNA follows: TGTGCCAGCAGTAAGACAGGGGTCTCCTATAATTCACCCCTCCACTTT. Translated, it gives CASSKTGVSYNSPLHF.

The chain employs TRBV19 and TRBJ1-4, with unresolved D. Germline lookup yields CDR1 LNHDA and CDR2 SQIVND (reference sequence). With 6 bases removed from V and 0 bases from J, the gap between germline ends came to 14 bases. The CDR3 consists of 16 residues. In nucleotides, the CDR3 is TGTGCCAGTAGGCCACTCGGGTTCGCAACTAATGAAAAACTGTTTTTT. Its protein product is CASRPLGFATNEKLFF.

V gene TRBV9 combines with J gene TRBJ2-1; 11 bases align to TRBD2. This CDR3 has 16 amino acids. Trimming at V came to 4 bases and at J to 3 bases, leaving 6 bases not matched to a gene. Per germline, CDR1 SGDLS and CDR2 YYNGEE. The CDR3 nucleotides are TGTGCCAGCAGCTTGATTAGCGGGGGGGACTACAATGAGCAGTTCTTC. Encoded protein: CASSLISGGDYNEQFF. Together with reference TRBV9 and TRBJ2-1, the CDR3 gives the full variable domain: DSGVTQTPKHLITATGQRVTLRCSPRSGDLSVYWYQQSLDQGLQFLIQYYNGEERAKGNILERFSAQQFPDLHSELNLSSLELGDSALYFCASSLISGGDYNEQFFGPGTRLTVL.

The V and J genes are TRBV18 and TRBJ1-2; D gene ambiguous. The germline gives CDR1 KGHSH, CDR2 LQKENI. CDR3 length: 15 amino acids. V was clipped by 4 bases and J by 8 bases, with 20 bases between them. CDR3 DNA sequence: TGTGCCAGCTCACTACGAACCGGGGTCGGAGGCGGCTACACCTTC. Translation: CASSLRTGVGGGYTF.

CDR3 DNA sequence: TGTGCCAGTAGTCTGTTCACGACAGGCCCCGGGGATCAGCCCCAGCATTTT. It specifies CASSLFTTGPGDQPQHF. The V and J genes are TRBV19 and TRBJ1-5; possible D gene TRBD1, 6 bases. V lost 5 bases and J lost 5, with 22 bases in between. The CDR3 covers 17 residues. Per the germline V gene, CDR1 is LNHDA and CDR2 is SQIVND (reference sequence).

J is TRBJ2-7 and V is TRBV6-1; D is undetermined. The CDR3 covers 13 residues. V was shortened by 2 bases and J by 6 bases, with 11 bases between the two germline ends. Germline-derived CDR1 and CDR2 are MNHNS and SASEGT. Written as DNA, the CDR3 is TGTGCCAGCAGTGAAACACAATCCGTCGAGCAGTACTTC. Protein: CASSETQSVEQYF.

The chain employs TRBV5-1 and TRBJ1-2; 9 bases map to TRBD1. The trim removed 4 bases at V and 7 bases at J, leaving 8 bases unmatched. Germline CDR1 SGHRS, CDR2 YFSETQ. The CDR3 is 14 residues long. Here the CDR3 DNA reads TGCGCCAGCAGCCGGGACAGGGAAGAGGGTGGCTACACCTTC. Translated, it gives CASSRDREEGGYTF.

This sequence joins TRBV28 and TRBJ2-5; the D gene is possibly TRBD1 (7 bases). This CDR3 region has 17 residues. With 5 bases removed from V and 2 bases from J, the gap between germline ends came to 21 bases. CDR1 is MDHEN and CDR2 is SYDVKM in the germline V gene. The CDR3 DNA follows: TGTGCCAGCAGTACGGGGGTGGGACAGATAGGACAAGAGACCCAGTACTTC. Its protein product is CASSTGVGQIGQETQYF.

CDR3 DNA: TGTGCCAGCCGACCGACAGGGGGGAATCAGCCCCAGCATTTT. Its protein product is CASRPTGGNQPQHF. The genes are TRBV6-5 and TRBJ1-5, with 9 bases that match TRBD1. The ends lost 8 bases at V and 4 bases at J; junction bases unmatched: 6. Germline loops: CDR1 MNHEY, CDR2 SVGAGI. The CDR3 is 14 amino acids.

The chain couples TRBV19 to TRBJ1-6; 7 bases are a match to TRBD1. The CDR3 consists of 14 residues. Germline CDR1 reads LNHDA; CDR2 reads SQIVND (reference sequence). With 4 bases clipped from V and 11 bases from J, the junction kept 8 bases outside the gene matches. This CDR3 reads CASSTDRAVPPLHF. CDR3 nucleotide sequence: TGTGCCAGTAGTACCGACAGGGCAGTGCCACCCCTCCACTTT.

This clone was seen a handful of times. The chain recombines TRBV6-5 with TRBJ1-3, with 9 nucleotides matching TRBD1. After removal of 6 bases from V and 4 bases from J, the junction contained 4 bases not matched to a gene. Germline CDR1 reads MNHEY; CDR2 reads SVGAGI. This CDR3 region has 14 residues. The CDR3 here is CASRTGGPGNTIYF. In DNA, the CDR3 is TGTGCCAGCAGAACAGGGGGCCCAGGAAACACCATATATTTT.

CDR3: CASTGGPSSGANVLTF. In DNA form, the CDR3 reads TGTGCCAGCACGGGGGGCCCGAGCTCTGGGGCCAACGTCCTGACTTTC. The V and J genes are TRBV25-1 and TRBJ2-6; possible D gene TRBD2, 7 bases. This CDR3 is 16 amino acids long. Trimming took off 7 bases at V and 0 bases at J, with 13 bases between the two ends. Germline assignment: CDR1 MGHDK and CDR2 SYGVNS.

The chain recombines TRBV5-1 with TRBJ2-3; TRBD1 matches at 9 bases. Trimming took 6 bases from V and 6 from J; bases not matched to a gene: 14. CDR3 length: 16 residues. In germline, CDR1 is SGHRS, CDR2 YFSETQ. CDR3: CASNELPGQGQDTQYF. DNA of the CDR3: TGCGCCAGCAACGAACTCCCGGGACAGGGTCAGGATACGCAGTATTTT.

This chain joins TRBV30 and TRBJ1-1, with D perhaps TRBD1 (5 bases). V dropped 3 bases and J dropped 0 bases, with 8 bases sitting between them. This CDR3 region has 13 residues. The V gene's germline CDR1 is GTSNPN and CDR2 SVGIG (reference sequence). The CDR3: CAWSTTVNTEAFF. The CDR3 bases are TGTGCCTGGAGCACGACAGTGAACACTGAAGCTTTCTTT.

The gene calls are TRBV5-1 and TRBJ1-1; no clear D. Per the germline V gene, CDR1 is SGHRS and CDR2 is YFSETQ. There are 16 residues in the CDR3. The germline V and J ends were trimmed by 4 bases and 1 base, with 17 bases remaining between them. CDR3 sequence: CASSPSHSNGNTEAFF. The CDR3 DNA is TGCGCCAGCAGCCCAAGCCACTCTAACGGGAACACTGAAGCTTTCTTT.